The 5 T cell receptor beta chains below were found in one sample sequenced in a study of PD-1 blockade in classical Hodgkin lymphoma. Assay: immunoSEQ multiplex PCR; the TCRdb copy retains only in-frame clones and omits some. The data show about 110,000 clones, with approximately 89% seen just once and under 20% held by the top ten. The time point denotes: cycle 4 day 1 (C4D1), after six to seven weeks of nivolumab. Relapse after autologous stem cell transplantation occurred in every patient, and brentuximab vedotin exposure varied. The sample here was peripheral blood mononuclear cells (PBMCs), taken before the fourth cycle of nivolumab. These receptors were collected from a human donor with classical Hodgkin lymphoma.

The rearrangement uses TRBV6-1 and TRBJ2-5, with TRBD2 identical over 7 bases. Germline lookup yields CDR1 MNHNS and CDR2 SASEGT. The CDR3 runs 15 residues. V shed 2 bases and J 6 bases; nucleotides not matched to a gene: 9. The chain's CDR3 is CASSELVGGGKTQYF. The CDR3 DNA reads as TGTGCCAGCAGTGAATTGGTGGGGGGGGGTAAGACCCAGTACTTC.

The rearrangement links TRBV5-4 to TRBJ2-3; 9 bases are a match to TRBD1. The germline V gene encodes CDR1 SGHNT and CDR2 YYREEE (reference sequence). Losses at the gene ends were 4 bases for V and 3 bases for J; bases not matched to a gene: 9. The CDR3 has 16 amino acids. This chain's CDR3 is CASSLGGQGRTDTQYF. The CDR3 DNA reads TGTGCCAGCAGCCTGGGGGGACAGGGAAGGACAGATACGCAGTATTTT.

The chain links TRBV7-8 to TRBJ2-1; 8 bases map to TRBD1. V lost 1 base, J lost 6 bases, and 2 bases stayed unmatched. This CDR3 region has 14 residues. Germline V gene lookup returns CDR1 SGHVS and CDR2 FQNEAQ. In DNA, the CDR3 is TGTGCCAGCAGCTTAGGGACAGGGATCAATGAGCAGTTCTTC. Its translation is CASSLGTGINEQFF.

The gene calls are TRBV2 and TRBJ1-2; the match to TRBD1 covers 7 bases. Germline V CDR1 and CDR2: SNHLY, FYNNEI. V lost 2 bases to trimming and J lost 7 bases; unmatched junction nucleotides: 7. The CDR3 runs to 14 residues. The CDR3 loop is CASSELRGRVGYTF. The CDR3 coding sequence is TGTGCCAGCAGTGAACTTAGGGGGCGAGTTGGCTACACCTTC.

J is TRBJ1-1 and V is TRBV7-6, with D possibly matching TRBD1 (5 bases). The V end lost 1 base, the J end lost 1 base, and 13 bases lay between the germline ends. The CDR3 consists of 16 residues. CDR1 and CDR2 from the germline V gene are SGHVS and FNYEAQ. This chain's CDR3 is CASSLVGPGGNTEAFF. The CDR3 nucleotides are TGTGCCAGCAGCTTAGTTGGGCCTGGGGGGAACACTGAAGCTTTCTTT.